The clone carrying this TCR beta chain has a handful of counts. The target antigen is unknown. The CDR3 has 14 amino acids. The ends lost 7 bases at V and 7 bases at J; junction bases unmatched: 9. The germline V gene has CDR1 MDHEN and CDR2 SYDVKM. The sample is drawn from a study of regulatory T cells in long-lasting Graves disease. Turning to the study itself: The antithyroid drugs taken by newly diagnosed Graves' patients had been used for under 3 months.

As for time point: newly diagnosed GD, antithyroid drugs for less than 3 months. From RNA extracted from PBMCs, the TCR library was made. General observations from the study: Comparison showed that persistent patients shared more public clonotypes (about 3,000) than new patients (nearly 1,000).

Arm-PCR of CDR3 regions and iRepertoire HTBI primers were the basis on which TCR beta libraries were built. TCRdb reanalysed the multiplex PCR reads using MiXCR and keeps one entry per CDR3 protein. The top ten clones hold about 10% of a sample with some 450,000 distinct CDR3 sequences, 15% to 20% of them seen once. Separately, the same data were catalogued under a study of T cells in Graves' hyperthyroidism and ophthalmopathy. That publication notes: Most clonotypes expanded in the thyroid (above 0.001) were also present in blood.

The sample consisted of peripheral blood mononuclear cells (PBMCs), taken at new diagnosis, from a patient treated with antithyroid drugs. This receptor was identified in a woman aged 30 to 39 with Graves disease. The J gene is TRBJ2-3, the V gene TRBV28, with TRBD1 matching over 9 bases. The CDR3 spells CASNPGQGTNTQYF. DNA for the CDR3: TGTGCCAGCAATCCGGGACAGGGCACGAATACGCAGTATTTT.